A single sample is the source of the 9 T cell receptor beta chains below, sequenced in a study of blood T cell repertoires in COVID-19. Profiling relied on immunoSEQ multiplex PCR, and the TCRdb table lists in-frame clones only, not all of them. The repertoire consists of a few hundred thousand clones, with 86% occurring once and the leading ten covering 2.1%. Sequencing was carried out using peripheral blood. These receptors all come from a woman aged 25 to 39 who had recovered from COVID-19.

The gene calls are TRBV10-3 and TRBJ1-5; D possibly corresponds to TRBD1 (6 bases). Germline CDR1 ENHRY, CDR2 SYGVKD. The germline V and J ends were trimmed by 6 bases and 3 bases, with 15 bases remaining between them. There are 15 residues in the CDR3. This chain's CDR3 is CAISGGLNYNQPQHF. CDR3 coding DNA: TGTGCCATCAGCGGGGGGCTGAATTACAATCAGCCCCAGCATTTT.

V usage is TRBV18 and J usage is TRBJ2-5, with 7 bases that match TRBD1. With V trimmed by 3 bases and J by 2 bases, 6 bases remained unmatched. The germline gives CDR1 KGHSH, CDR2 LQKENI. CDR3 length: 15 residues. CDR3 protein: CASSPLGTEQETQYF. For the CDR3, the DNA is TGTGCCAGCTCACCCCTTGGGACAGAACAAGAGACCCAGTACTTC.

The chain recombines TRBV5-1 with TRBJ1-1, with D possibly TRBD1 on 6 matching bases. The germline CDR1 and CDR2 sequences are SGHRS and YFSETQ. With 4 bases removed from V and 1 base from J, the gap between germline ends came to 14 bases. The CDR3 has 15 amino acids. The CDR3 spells CASSAPGVRNTEAFF. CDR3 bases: TGCGCCAGCAGCGCCCCAGGGGTACGGAACACTGAAGCTTTCTTT.

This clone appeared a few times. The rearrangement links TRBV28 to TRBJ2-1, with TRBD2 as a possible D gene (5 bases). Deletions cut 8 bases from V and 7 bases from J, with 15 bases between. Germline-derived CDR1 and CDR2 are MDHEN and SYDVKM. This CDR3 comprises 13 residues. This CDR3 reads CASRAREWNEQFF. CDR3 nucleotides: TGTGCCAGCCGCGCGAGGGAGTGGAATGAGCAGTTCTTC.

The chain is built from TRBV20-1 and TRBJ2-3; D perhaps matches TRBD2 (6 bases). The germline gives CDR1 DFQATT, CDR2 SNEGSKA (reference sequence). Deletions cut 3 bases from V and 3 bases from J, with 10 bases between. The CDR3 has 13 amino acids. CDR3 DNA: TGCAGTGCTAGTCACGCGGGAACAGATACGCAGTATTTT. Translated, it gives CSASHAGTDTQYF.

CDR3: CASSRRGGVFTGELFF. The CDR3 DNA is TGTGCCAGCAGCCGGCGAGGAGGGGTGTTCACCGGGGAGCTGTTTTTT. This chain links TRBV14 with TRBJ2-2; D is possibly TRBD2 (6 bases). Germline CDR1 and CDR2: SGHDN and FVKESK. V shed 4 bases and J shed 4 bases, with 16 bases lying between them. CDR3 length equals 16 residues.

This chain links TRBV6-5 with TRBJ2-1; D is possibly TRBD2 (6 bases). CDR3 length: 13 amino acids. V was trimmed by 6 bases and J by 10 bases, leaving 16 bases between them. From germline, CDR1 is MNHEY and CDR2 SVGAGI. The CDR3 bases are TGTGCCAGCAGACCGGTCGGGACTGGGGAGCAGTTCTTC. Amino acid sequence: CASRPVGTGEQFF.

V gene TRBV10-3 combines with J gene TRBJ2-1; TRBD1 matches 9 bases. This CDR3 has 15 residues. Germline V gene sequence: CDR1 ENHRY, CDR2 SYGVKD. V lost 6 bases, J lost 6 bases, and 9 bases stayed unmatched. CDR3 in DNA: TGTGCCATCAGCGCCGGGACAGGGATTAGCAATGAGCAGTTCTTC. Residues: CAISAGTGISNEQFF.

The CDR3 sequence is CASSQGREGRGTYEQYF. CDR3 bases: TGTGCCAGCAGCCAAGGAAGGGAGGGCAGGGGAACCTACGAGCAGTACTTC. J is TRBJ2-7 and V is TRBV14; TRBD2 might be the D (7 bases). Trimming stripped 1 base from V and 2 bases from J, with 18 bases between. The CDR3 has 17 amino acids. Germline V gene lookup returns CDR1 SGHDN and CDR2 FVKESK.